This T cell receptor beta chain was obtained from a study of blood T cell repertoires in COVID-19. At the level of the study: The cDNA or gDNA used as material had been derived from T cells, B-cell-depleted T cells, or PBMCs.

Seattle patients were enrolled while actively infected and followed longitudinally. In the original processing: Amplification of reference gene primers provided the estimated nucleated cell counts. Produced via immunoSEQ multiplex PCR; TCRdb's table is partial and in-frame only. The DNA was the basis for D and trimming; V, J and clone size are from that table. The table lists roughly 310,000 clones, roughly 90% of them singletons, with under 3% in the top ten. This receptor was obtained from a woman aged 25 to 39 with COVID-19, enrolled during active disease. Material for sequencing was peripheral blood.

The CDR3 bases are TGTGCCAGCACTACCGGAGTAAGCGATTACGAGCAGTACTTC. Residues: CASTTGVSDYEQYF. This chain uses TRBV2 with TRBJ2-7; no reliable D call. This CDR3 has 14 amino acids. Trimming shortened V by 7 bases and J by 4 bases, and 17 bases separated the two germline ends. Looked up from germline, CDR1 is SNHLY and CDR2 is FYNNEI. The full variable domain, completed using reference TRBV2 and TRBJ2-7, is EPEVTQTPSHQVTQMGQEVILRCVPISNHLYFYWYRQILGQKVEFLVSFYNNEISEKSEIFDDQFSVERPDGSNFTLKIRSTKLEDSAMYFCASTTGVSDYEQYFGPGTRLTVT.